A selection of T cell receptor beta chains follows, all from one sample in a study of CD8+ T cells in alopecia areata. Only in-frame clones appear in the TCRdb table, and some are missing; sequencing was by immunoSEQ multiplex PCR. The sample shows over 150,000 clones, around three fifths of them seen only once. This sample comprised CD8+ T cells sorted from blood, obtained at week 24, from a patient treated with tofacitinib. The receptors shown here come from a human donor with alopecia areata. Each CDR3 is given with its conserved first and last residue. D genes are given only for firm matches. Clone size appears in some rows only: once, few, many, or a class for an expanded clone.

TRBV5-1,TRBJ2-7,few,.,TGCGCCAGCAGCAACCGGACTGGGGGCTACGAGCAGTACTTC,CASSNRTGGYEQYF
TRBV10-3,TRBJ2-7,few,TRBD2,TGTGCCATCACCTCTTCAGCGGGGGGAATCTACGAGCAGTACTTC,CAITSSAGGIYEQYF
TRBV6-5,TRBJ2-4,.,.,TGTGCCAGCAGCCCGGACAGCTTAGCCAAAAACATTCAGTACTTC,CASSPDSLAKNIQYF
TRBV7-9,TRBJ2-1,once,TRBD2,TGTGCCAGCAGCTTAGAACGGGGGGGCCGCAATGAGCAGTTCTTC,CASSLERGGRNEQFF
TRBV5-6,TRBJ1-1,.,.,TGTGCCAGCAGCTTAGGGGACACTGAAGCTTTCTTT,CASSLGDTEAFF
TRBV18,TRBJ1-1,.,TRBD1,TGTGCCAGCTCACCATCGACAGGGTCGGGAACTGAAGCTTTCTTT,CASSPSTGSGTEAFF
TRBV29-1,TRBJ2-7,.,.,TGCAGCGTTGAAGTAGGGCGCTACGAGCAGTACTTC,CSVEVGRYEQYF
TRBV5-6,TRBJ2-1,few,.,TGTGCCAGCAGCTTCAGTAGTCGGAATGAGCAGTTCTTC,CASSFSSRNEQFF
TRBV4-2,TRBJ1-6,.,.,TGTGCCAGCAGCCCGGGTGGGCCGACGACACCCCTCCACTTT,CASSPGGPTTPLHF
TRBV19,TRBJ2-1,.,TRBD2,TGTGCCAGTAGGCCCTCGGGGGGCTCCTACAATGAGCAGTTCTTC,CASRPSGGSYNEQFF
TRBV9,TRBJ2-5,.,.,TGTGCCAGCAGCGAGGAAGGAAGGGGGAAAGAGACCCAGTACTTC,CASSEEGRGKETQYF
TRBV5-1,TRBJ1-5,.,.,TGCGCCAGCAGCTTGGGTGTTGGTCAGGGCAATCAGCCCCAGCATTTT,CASSLGVGQGNQPQHF
TRBV13,TRBJ1-2,.,.,TGTGCCAGCAGCTGGGGGGCGGGCGGCTACACCTTC,CASSWGAGGYTF
TRBV7-3,TRBJ2-1,few,.,TGTGCCAGCAGCTTAAATCTTCTGACGAGCTCCTACAATGAGCAGTTCTTC,CASSLNLLTSSYNEQFF
TRBV6-4,TRBJ2-3,.,.,TGTGCCAGCAGTGACGGGGCAGGTAGCACAGATACGCAGTATTTT,CASSDGAGSTDTQYF
TRBV13,TRBJ1-2,once,.,TGTGCCAGCAGCATAGAAGGGGGAGATCGCTATGGCTACACCTTC,CASSIEGGDRYGYTF
TRBV27,TRBJ2-7,once,TRBD1,TGTGCCAGCAGCCCTCGGCCGGACAGGGGATTCTACGAGCAGTACTTC,CASSPRPDRGFYEQYF
TRBV5-6,TRBJ2-1,few,.,TGTGCCAGCAGCGGGAAGCGGGGACACCTCTACAATGAGCAGTTCTTC,CASSGKRGHLYNEQFF
TRBV27,TRBJ2-5,.,.,TGTGCCAGCAGTTTAAATTTGGTGGGGGAGACCCAGTACTTC,CASSLNLVGETQYF
TRBV30,TRBJ1-2,.,.,TGTGCCTGGAGTGTTTGGACCTCTAACTATGGCTACACCTTC,CAWSVWTSNYGYTF
TRBV11-2,TRBJ2-5,.,.,TGTGCCAGCAGCTTAGATCAGGATGGGGTACAAGAGACCCAGTACTTC,CASSLDQDGVQETQYF
TRBV12-5,TRBJ2-2,few,.,TGTGCTACAAAGGAGTCCGGGGAGCTGTTTTTT,CATKESGELFF
TRBV7-8,TRBJ1-1,.,.,TGTGCCAGCCGCCCCCGGGTGGACACTGAAGCTTTCTTT,CASRPRVDTEAFF
TRBV19,TRBJ2-2,many,TRBD1,TGTGCCAGAGGACAGGGTGAGGACACCGGGGAGCTGTTTTTT,CARGQGEDTGELFF
TRBV6-5,TRBJ2-1,medium-sized,.,TGTGCCAGCAGTTACTCGGGCTGGAATGAGCAGTTCTTC,CASSYSGWNEQFF
TRBV7-9,TRBJ2-7,.,TRBD2,TGTGCCAGCAGCTCCCCTCTGTCTTGGCGGGGGACTCCCTACGAGCAGTACTTC,CASSSPLSWRGTPYEQYF
TRBV6-5,TRBJ1-2,.,TRBD1,TGTGCCAGCAGTTACTGGACAGGATCTGGAATCTATGGCTACACCTTC,CASSYWTGSGIYGYTF